A single sample gave rise to the 5 T cell receptor beta chains below, sequenced in a study of blood T cell repertoires in COVID-19. Profiling relied on immunoSEQ multiplex PCR, and the TCRdb table lists in-frame clones only, not all of them. Of about 190,000 clones in the sample, around 80% were seen once. Source material: peripheral blood. The receptors were gathered from a human donor in a cohort sampled during active COVID-19.

The rearrangement links TRBV27 to TRBJ2-7; D remains unclear. V shed 6 bases and J shed 8 bases, with 17 bases lying between them. CDR3 length equals 13 residues. Germline loops: CDR1 MNHEY, CDR2 SMNVEV (reference sequence). The CDR3 reads CASSSTQLTQQYF. As DNA, the CDR3 is TGTGCCAGCAGCTCCACACAACTAACGCAGCAGTACTTC.

The rearrangement uses TRBV19 and TRBJ2-1; possibly TRBD1 for D (6 bases). Trimming removed 10 bases from V and 3 bases from J, with 19 bases in between. There are 15 residues in the CDR3. Germline-derived CDR1 and CDR2 are LNHDA and SQIVND (reference sequence). CDR3 DNA: TGTGCCACTCGCCCAAGGGTAGGGGGCTACAATGAGCAGTTCTTC. It translates to CATRPRVGGYNEQFF.

V gene TRBV5-1 combines with J gene TRBJ2-3, with 10 positions matching TRBD2. CDR1 is SGHRS, CDR2 YFSETQ, per germline. This CDR3 spans 17 amino acids. The trim removed 3 bases at V and 4 bases at J, leaving 11 bases unmatched. The CDR3 spells CASSSPGPSGSADTQYF. The CDR3, as DNA: TGCGCCAGCAGCTCTCCGGGGCCTAGCGGGAGCGCAGATACGCAGTATTTT.

This clone came up once. The chain combines TRBV7-9 with TRBJ2-6; 7 bases agree with TRBD1. The CDR3 extends over 15 amino acids. From germline, CDR1 is SEHNR and CDR2 FQNEAQ (reference sequence). The trim removed 4 bases at V and 4 bases at J, leaving 4 bases unmatched. CDR3 amino acids: CASSWTGNGANVLTF. CDR3 coding DNA: TGTGCCAGCAGCTGGACAGGCAACGGGGCCAACGTCCTGACTTTC. The whole variable domain, filled in from reference TRBV7-9 and TRBJ2-6, reads DTGVSQNPRHKITKRGQNVTFRCDPISEHNRLYWYRQTLGQGPEFLTYFQNEAQLEKSRLLSDRFSAERPKGSFSTLEIQRTEQGDSAMYLCASSWTGNGANVLTFGAGSRLTVL.

This clone was counted only a few times. The chain has TRBV9 and TRBJ1-3; TRBD1 agrees at 9 bases. This CDR3 region has 15 residues. V shed 4 bases, J shed 4 bases, and the junction held 6 bases outside the gene matches. CDR1 SGDLS and CDR2 YYNGEE come from the germline V gene. CDR3 in amino acids: CASSPRGQGGNTIYF. As DNA, the CDR3 is TGTGCCAGCAGCCCCAGGGGACAGGGAGGAAACACCATATATTTT. Based on the CDR3 plus reference TRBV9 and TRBJ1-3, the full variable domain is DSGVTQTPKHLITATGQRVTLRCSPRSGDLSVYWYQQSLDQGLQFLIQYYNGEERAKGNILERFSAQQFPDLHSELNLSSLELGDSALYFCASSPRGQGGNTIYFGEGSWLTVV.